A selection of T cell receptor beta chains follows, all from one sample in a study of cytomegalovirus exposure and HLA in healthy donors. Method: immunoSEQ multiplex PCR; TCRdb's copy keeps in-frame clones and lacks some. Altogether approximately 210,000 clones are present, approximately 86% being singletons, with the ten largest covering 2.9%. The sample comprised PBMCs. These receptors were collected from a woman aged 18-29 years in good health and CMV-seronegative. The CDR3 runs from the conserved cysteine through the conserved F or W. The D gene is left open where the match is weak. Size tells how often a clone was seen (once, few, many) or the class of an expanded clone, and some rows leave it out.

TRBD1	TRBV5-1	NA	TRBJ2-7	CASSEGTGGSYEQYF	TGCGCCAGCAGCGAAGGGACAGGGGGGTCCTACGAGCAGTACTTC
TRBD1	TRBV10-3	once	TRBJ2-7	CAIRDRGRYEQYF	TGTGCCATCAGGGACAGGGGCAGGTACGAGCAGTACTTC
NA	TRBV4-1	once	TRBJ2-7	CASSQVVDLTGEQYF	TGCGCCAGCAGCCAAGTGGTGGATCTTACGGGCGAGCAGTACTTC
NA	TRBV6-6	NA	TRBJ2-5	CASSYGQGETQYF	TGTGCCAGCAGTTACGGGCAGGGAGAGACCCAGTACTTC
NA	TRBV5-6	NA	TRBJ1-3	CASSLDRLSGNTIYF	TGTGCCAGCAGCTTAGACCGACTCTCTGGAAACACCATATATTTT
NA	TRBV19	NA	TRBJ1-4	CASRNRRGTNEKLFF	TGTGCCAGTAGAAACCGCAGGGGAACTAATGAAAAACTGTTTTTT
NA	TRBV6-6	once	TRBJ2-7	CASSSLPVYEQYF	TGTGCCAGCAGTTCCCTCCCAGTCTACGAGCAGTACTTC
NA	TRBV4-1	NA	TRBJ2-5	CASRRTGGAETQYF	TGCGCCAGCCGCAGGACAGGAGGGGCAGAGACCCAGTACTTC
NA	TRBV28	NA	TRBJ2-3	CASCDQGLTDTQYF	TGTGCCAGCTGCGATCAGGGCCTCACAGATACGCAGTATTTT
TRBD2	TRBV19	NA	TRBJ2-2	CASRGGRAGYTGELFF	TGTGCCAGTAGAGGCGGGAGGGCCGGGTACACCGGGGAGCTGTTTTTT
NA	TRBV7-9	NA	TRBJ2-3	CASSLTSNTDTQYF	TGTGCCAGCAGCTTGACTTCCAACACAGATACGCAGTATTTT
TRBD1	TRBV4-1	NA	TRBJ1-1	CASSQVINRDRGNTEAFF	TGCGCCAGCAGCCAAGTTATTAACCGGGACAGGGGGAACACTGAAGCTTTCTTT
NA	TRBV5-6	NA	TRBJ2-7	CASSLRLEQYF	TGTGCCAGCAGCTTGCGTCTCGAGCAGTACTTC
TRBD1	TRBV4-1	NA	TRBJ2-3	CASSQDWRDRYSDTQYF	TGCGCCAGCAGCCAAGATTGGCGGGACAGGTATTCAGATACGCAGTATTTT
TRBD1	TRBV19	NA	TRBJ2-6	CASSVPGQGDSGANVLTF	TGTGCCAGTAGTGTTCCGGGACAGGGCGACTCTGGGGCCAACGTCCTGACTTTC
TRBD1	TRBV15	NA	TRBJ1-5	CATSRGRTGGISPQHF	TGTGCCACCAGCAGAGGTAGGACAGGGGGAATTTCGCCCCAGCATTTT
NA	TRBV18	NA	TRBJ1-5	CASSPRWGVNQPQHF	TGTGCCAGCTCACCTAGGTGGGGGGTAAATCAGCCCCAGCATTTT
TRBD2	TRBV7-3	NA	TRBJ2-1	CASSPMTSGRSTEQFF	TGTGCCAGCAGCCCGATGACTAGCGGGAGGAGTACTGAGCAGTTCTTC
NA	TRBV11-2	NA	TRBJ2-7	CASSLGTHEQYF	TGTGCCAGCAGCTTGGGGACACACGAGCAGTACTTC
TRBD1	TRBV27	once	TRBJ2-7	CASRAILRQGKDFGSYEQYF	TGTGCCAGCAGGGCAATTCTTCGACAGGGGAAGGATTTTGGGTCCTACGAGCAGTACTTC
NA	TRBV11-1	NA	TRBJ2-3	CASSSELDVGSDTQYF	TGTGCCAGCAGCTCGGAACTAGATGTCGGATCCGATACGCAGTATTTT
TRBD2	TRBV5-1	NA	TRBJ2-1	CASSSSGSYNEQFF	TGCGCCAGCAGCTCCAGCGGGAGTTACAATGAGCAGTTCTTC
TRBD2	TRBV18	NA	TRBJ2-5	CASSPRTSGGSETQYF	TGTGCCAGCTCACCACGGACTAGCGGGGGGTCGGAGACCCAGTACTTC
TRBD1	TRBV6-1	NA	TRBJ1-1	CASSELRTGRVAEAFF	TGTGCCAGCAGTGAACTCCGGACAGGGAGAGTCGCTGAAGCTTTCTTT
NA	TRBV11-1	NA	TRBJ1-1	CASSPSRGITEAFF	TGTGCCAGCAGCCCCTCTCGGGGTATCACTGAAGCTTTCTTT
NA	TRBV5-1	NA	TRBJ2-6	CASAQQPSGANVLTF	TGCGCCAGCGCCCAACAGCCCTCTGGGGCCAACGTCCTGACTTTC
TRBD2	TRBV6-1	NA	TRBJ2-3	CASSVAGGTDTQYF	TGTGCCAGCAGTGTGGCGGGAGGGACAGATACGCAGTATTTT
TRBD2	TRBV29-1	NA	TRBJ2-5	CSGEGLFPNNGETQYF	TGCAGCGGGGAGGGGCTATTCCCAAATAATGGGGAGACCCAGTACTTC
NA	TRBV29-1	NA	TRBJ2-5	CSVELTARQETQYF	TGCAGCGTTGAGCTGACAGCCCGCCAAGAGACCCAGTACTTC
TRBD2	TRBV27	NA	TRBJ2-3	CASSLDGMLAGPDTQYF	TGTGCCAGCAGTTTAGATGGGATGCTAGCGGGACCAGATACGCAGTATTTT
NA	TRBV19	NA	TRBJ2-1	CASSMEGFREQFF	TGTGCCAGTAGTATGGAGGGATTCCGGGAGCAGTTCTTC
NA	TRBV4-3	once	TRBJ2-3	CASSQDLGGLITDTQYF	TGCGCCAGCAGCCAAGATCTCGGGGGGCTTATCACAGATACGCAGTATTTT
NA	TRBV5-1	NA	TRBJ1-4	CASSLTPEGAREKLFF	TGCGCCAGCAGCTTGACCCCTGAAGGGGCGAGGGAAAAACTGTTTTTT
NA	TRBV27	NA	TRBJ2-7	CASSSDLRGYNEQYF	TGTGCCAGCAGTTCCGACTTACGGGGGTACAACGAGCAGTACTTC
NA	TRBV5-6	NA	TRBJ2-1	CASTPTPLAYNEQFF	TGTGCCAGCACCCCGACACCGCTCGCCTACAATGAGCAGTTCTTC
NA	TRBV28	NA	TRBJ1-5	CASRSGLNQPQHF	TGTGCCAGCAGATCGGGACTTAATCAGCCCCAGCATTTT